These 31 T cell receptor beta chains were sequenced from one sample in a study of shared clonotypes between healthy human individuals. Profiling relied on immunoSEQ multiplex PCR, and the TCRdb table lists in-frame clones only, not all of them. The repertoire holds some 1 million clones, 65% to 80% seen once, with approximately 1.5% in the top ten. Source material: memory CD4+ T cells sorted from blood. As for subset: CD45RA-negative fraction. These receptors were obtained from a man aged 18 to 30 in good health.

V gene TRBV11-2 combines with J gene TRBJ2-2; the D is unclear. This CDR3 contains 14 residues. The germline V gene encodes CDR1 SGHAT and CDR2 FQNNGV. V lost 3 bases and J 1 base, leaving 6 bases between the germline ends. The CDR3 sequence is CASSFDGNTGELFF. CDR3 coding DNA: TGTGCCAGCAGCTTTGACGGGAACACCGGGGAGCTGTTTTTT.

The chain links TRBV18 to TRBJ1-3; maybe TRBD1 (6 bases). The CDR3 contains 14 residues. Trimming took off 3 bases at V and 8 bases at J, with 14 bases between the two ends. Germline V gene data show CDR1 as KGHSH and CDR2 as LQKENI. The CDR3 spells CASSPTGLEYTIYF. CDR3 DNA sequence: TGTGCCAGCTCACCGACAGGTCTGGAGTACACCATATATTTT.

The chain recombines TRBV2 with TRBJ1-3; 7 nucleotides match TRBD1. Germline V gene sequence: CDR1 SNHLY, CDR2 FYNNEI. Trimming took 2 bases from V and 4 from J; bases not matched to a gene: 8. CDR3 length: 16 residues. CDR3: CASSESSGQSGNTIYF. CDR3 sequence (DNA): TGTGCCAGCAGTGAATCATCGGGACAGTCCGGAAACACCATATATTTT.

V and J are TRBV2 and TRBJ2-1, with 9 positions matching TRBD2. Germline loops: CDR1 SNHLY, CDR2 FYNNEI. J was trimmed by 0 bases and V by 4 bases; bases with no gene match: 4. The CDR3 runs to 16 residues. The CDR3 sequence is CASSGSTSGSYNEQFF. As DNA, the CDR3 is TGTGCCAGCAGTGGATCGACTAGCGGCTCCTACAATGAGCAGTTCTTC.

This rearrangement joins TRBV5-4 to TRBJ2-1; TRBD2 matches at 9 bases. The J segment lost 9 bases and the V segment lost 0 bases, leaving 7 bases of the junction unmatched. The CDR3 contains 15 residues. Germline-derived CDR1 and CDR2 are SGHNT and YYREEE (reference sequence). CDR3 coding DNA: TGTGCCAGCAGCTTGGCCGCAGCGGGGGGCCTTGAGCAGTTCTTC. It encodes CASSLAAAGGLEQFF.

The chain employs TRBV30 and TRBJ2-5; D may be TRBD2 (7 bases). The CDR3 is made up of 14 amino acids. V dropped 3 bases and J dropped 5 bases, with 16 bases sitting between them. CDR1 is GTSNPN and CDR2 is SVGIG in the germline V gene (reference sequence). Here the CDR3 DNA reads TGTGCCTGGAGCTTCGGCGGGGGCGTGGAGACCCAGTACTTC. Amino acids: CAWSFGGGVETQYF.

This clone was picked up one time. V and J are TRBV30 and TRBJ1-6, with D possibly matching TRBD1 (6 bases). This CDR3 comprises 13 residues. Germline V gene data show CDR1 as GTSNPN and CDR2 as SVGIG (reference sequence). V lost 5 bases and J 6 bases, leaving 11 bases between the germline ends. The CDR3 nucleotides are TGTGCCTGGTCGGGACATATTAATTCACCCCTCCACTTT. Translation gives CAWSGHINSPLHF.

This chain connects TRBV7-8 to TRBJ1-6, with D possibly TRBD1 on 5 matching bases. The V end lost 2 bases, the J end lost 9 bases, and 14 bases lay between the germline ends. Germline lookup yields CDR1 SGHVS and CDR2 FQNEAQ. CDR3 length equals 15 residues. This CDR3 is CASSLSAGDASPLHF. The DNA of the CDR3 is TGTGCCAGCAGCTTATCGGCGGGGGATGCTTCACCCCTCCACTTT.

The CDR3 here is CASSSGGTSGVYEQYF. The CDR3 DNA reads as TGCGCCAGCAGCTCTGGTGGGACTAGCGGAGTTTACGAGCAGTACTTC. The chain is built from TRBV5-1 and TRBJ2-7; 11 bases agree with TRBD2. The CDR3 is made up of 16 amino acids. Germline loops: CDR1 SGHRS, CDR2 YFSETQ. The V segment lost 3 bases and the J segment 4 bases; nucleotides outside the gene matches: 9.

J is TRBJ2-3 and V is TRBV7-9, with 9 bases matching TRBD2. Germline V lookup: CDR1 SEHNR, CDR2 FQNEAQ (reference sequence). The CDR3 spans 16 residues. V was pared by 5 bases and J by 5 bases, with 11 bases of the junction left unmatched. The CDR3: CASSRVGAGGKDTQYF. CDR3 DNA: TGTGCCAGCAGCCGCGTGGGTGCGGGAGGGAAAGATACGCAGTATTTT.

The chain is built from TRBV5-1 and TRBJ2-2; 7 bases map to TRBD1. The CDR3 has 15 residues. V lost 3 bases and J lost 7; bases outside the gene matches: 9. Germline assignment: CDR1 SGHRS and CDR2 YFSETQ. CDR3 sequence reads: CASSSAGDRYGELFF. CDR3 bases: TGCGCCAGCAGCTCTGCAGGGGACAGATACGGGGAGCTGTTTTTT.

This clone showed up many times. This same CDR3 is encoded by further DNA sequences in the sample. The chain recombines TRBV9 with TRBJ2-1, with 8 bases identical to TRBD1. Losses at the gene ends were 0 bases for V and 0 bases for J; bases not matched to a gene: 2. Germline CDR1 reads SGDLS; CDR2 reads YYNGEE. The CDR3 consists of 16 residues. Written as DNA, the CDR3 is TGTGCCAGCAGCGTAGAAGGACAGGGCTCCTACAATGAGCAGTTCTTC. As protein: CASSVEGQGSYNEQFF.

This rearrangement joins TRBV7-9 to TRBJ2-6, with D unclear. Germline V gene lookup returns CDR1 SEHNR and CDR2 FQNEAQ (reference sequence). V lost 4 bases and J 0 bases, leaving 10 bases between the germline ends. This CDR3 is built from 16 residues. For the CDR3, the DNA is TGTGCCAGCAGCTCACCCGGCCCCTCTGGGGCCAACGTCCTGACTTTC. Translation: CASSSPGPSGANVLTF.

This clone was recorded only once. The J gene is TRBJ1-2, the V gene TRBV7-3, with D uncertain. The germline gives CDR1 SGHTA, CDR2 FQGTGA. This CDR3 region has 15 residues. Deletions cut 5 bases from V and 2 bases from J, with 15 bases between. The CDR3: CASSPHEGMNYGYTF. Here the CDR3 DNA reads TGTGCCAGCAGCCCCCATGAGGGTATGAACTATGGCTACACCTTC.

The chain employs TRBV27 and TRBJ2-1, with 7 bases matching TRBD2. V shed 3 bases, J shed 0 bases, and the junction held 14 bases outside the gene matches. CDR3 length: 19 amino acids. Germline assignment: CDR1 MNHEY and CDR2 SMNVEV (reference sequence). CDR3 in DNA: TGTGCCAGCAGTTTCAGGGCGGCCAAAGCGGGAAACTCCTACAATGAGCAGTTCTTC. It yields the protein CASSFRAAKAGNSYNEQFF.

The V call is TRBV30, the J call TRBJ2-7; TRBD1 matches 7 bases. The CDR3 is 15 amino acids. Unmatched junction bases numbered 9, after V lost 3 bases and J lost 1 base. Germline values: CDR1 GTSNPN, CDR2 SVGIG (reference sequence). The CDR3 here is CAWRPKGRGSYEQYF. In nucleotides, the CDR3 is TGTGCCTGGAGGCCGAAGGGCAGGGGGTCCTACGAGCAGTACTTC.

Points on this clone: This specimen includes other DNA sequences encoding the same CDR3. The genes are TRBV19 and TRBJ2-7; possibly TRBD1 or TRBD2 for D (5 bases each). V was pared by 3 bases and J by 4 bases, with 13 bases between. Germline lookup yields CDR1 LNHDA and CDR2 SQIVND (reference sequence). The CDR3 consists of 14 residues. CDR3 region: CASSIRDGSYEQYF. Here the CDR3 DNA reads TGTGCCAGTAGTATCCGGGACGGATCATACGAGCAGTACTTC.

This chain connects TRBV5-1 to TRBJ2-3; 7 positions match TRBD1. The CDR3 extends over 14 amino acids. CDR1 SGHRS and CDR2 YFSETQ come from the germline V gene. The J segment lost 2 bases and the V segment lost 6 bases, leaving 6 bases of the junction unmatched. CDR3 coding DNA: TGCGCCAGCACCGGGACAGTGGTCACAGATACGCAGTATTTT. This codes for CASTGTVVTDTQYF. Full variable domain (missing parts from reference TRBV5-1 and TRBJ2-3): KAGVTQTPRYLIKTRGQQVTLSCSPISGHRSVSWYQQTPGQGLQFLFEYFSETQRNKGNFPGRFSGRQFSNSRSEMNVSTLELGDSALYLCASTGTVVTDTQYFGPGTRLTVL.

The CDR3 is CASSLVGQGWSYEQYF. For the CDR3, the DNA is TGTGCCAGCAGCTTAGTAGGACAGGGGTGGTCCTACGAGCAGTACTTC. V and J are TRBV7-9 and TRBJ2-7, with TRBD1 identical over 9 bases. The CDR3 runs 16 residues. The V and J ends lost 1 base and 1 base, in that order; junction bases with no gene match: 5. CDR1 is SEHNR and CDR2 is FQNEAQ in the germline V gene (reference sequence).

The CDR3 loop is CASSLMGQGVGNSPLHF. The CDR3 bases are TGTGCCAGCAGCCTTATGGGACAGGGGGTGGGTAATTCACCCCTCCACTTT. The chain uses TRBV7-2 and TRBJ1-6; 11 nucleotides agree with TRBD1. The CDR3 covers 17 residues. Germline CDR1 reads SGHTA; CDR2 reads FQGNSA. The trim removed 5 bases at V and 6 bases at J, leaving 9 bases unmatched.

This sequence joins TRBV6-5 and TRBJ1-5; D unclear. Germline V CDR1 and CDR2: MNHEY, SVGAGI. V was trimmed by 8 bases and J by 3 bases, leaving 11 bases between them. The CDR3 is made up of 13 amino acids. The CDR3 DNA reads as TGTGCCAGCGGCCGGGATATCAATCAGCCCCAGCATTTT. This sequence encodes CASGRDINQPQHF.

CDR3 sequence reads: CAGTEPNSPLHF. The CDR3 nucleotides read TGTGCCGGGACAGAGCCCAATTCACCCCTCCACTTT. The J gene is TRBJ1-6, the V gene TRBV7-9, with 7 bases lining up with TRBD1. This CDR3 comprises 12 residues. V lost 11 bases, J lost 7 bases, and 5 bases stayed unmatched. Germline V gene sequence: CDR1 SEHNR, CDR2 FQNEAQ (reference sequence). Full variable domain (missing parts from reference TRBV7-9 and TRBJ1-6): DTGVSQNPRHKITKRGQNVTFRCDPISEHNRLYWYRQTLGQGPEFLTYFQNEAQLEKSRLLSDRFSAERPKGSFSTLEIQRTEQGDSAMYLCAGTEPNSPLHFGNGTRLTVT.

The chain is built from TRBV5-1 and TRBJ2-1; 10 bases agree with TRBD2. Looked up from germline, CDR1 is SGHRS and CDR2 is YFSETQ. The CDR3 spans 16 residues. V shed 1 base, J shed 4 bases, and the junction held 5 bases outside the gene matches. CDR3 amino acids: CASSLKEREGYNEQFF. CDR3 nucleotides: TGCGCCAGCAGCTTGAAGGAGCGGGAGGGGTACAATGAGCAGTTCTTC.

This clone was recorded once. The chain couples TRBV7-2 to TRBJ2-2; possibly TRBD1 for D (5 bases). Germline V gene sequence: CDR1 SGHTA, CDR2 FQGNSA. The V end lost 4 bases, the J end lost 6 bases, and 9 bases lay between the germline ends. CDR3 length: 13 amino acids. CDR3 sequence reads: CASSSQVSGELFF. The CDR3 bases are TGTGCCAGCAGCTCACAGGTATCCGGGGAGCTGTTTTTT.

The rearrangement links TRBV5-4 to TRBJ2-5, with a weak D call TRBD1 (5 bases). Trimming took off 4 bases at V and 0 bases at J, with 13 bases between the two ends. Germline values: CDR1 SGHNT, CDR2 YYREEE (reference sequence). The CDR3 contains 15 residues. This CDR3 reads CASSPLDKYQETQYF. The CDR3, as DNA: TGTGCCAGCAGCCCGTTGGACAAGTACCAAGAGACCCAGTACTTC.

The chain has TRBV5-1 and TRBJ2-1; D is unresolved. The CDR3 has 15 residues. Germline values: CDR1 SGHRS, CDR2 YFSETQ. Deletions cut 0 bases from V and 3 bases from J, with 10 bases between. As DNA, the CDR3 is TGCGCCAGCAGCTTGGAGCTAGGCTACTACAATGAGCAGTTCTTC. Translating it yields CASSLELGYYNEQFF.

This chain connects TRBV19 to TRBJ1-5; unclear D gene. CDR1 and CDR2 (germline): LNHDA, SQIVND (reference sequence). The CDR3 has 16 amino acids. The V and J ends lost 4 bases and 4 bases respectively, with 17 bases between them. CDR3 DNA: TGTGCCAGTAGTAGGCCCCGGGTAACCGGGAATCAGCCCCAGCATTTT. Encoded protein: CASSRPRVTGNQPQHF.

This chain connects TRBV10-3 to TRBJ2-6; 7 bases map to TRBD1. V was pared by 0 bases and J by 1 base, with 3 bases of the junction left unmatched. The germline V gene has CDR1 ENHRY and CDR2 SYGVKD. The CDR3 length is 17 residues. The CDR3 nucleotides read TGTGCCATCAGTGAGTCGAACAGGGGATCTGGGGCCAACGTCCTGACTTTC. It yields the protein CAISESNRGSGANVLTF.

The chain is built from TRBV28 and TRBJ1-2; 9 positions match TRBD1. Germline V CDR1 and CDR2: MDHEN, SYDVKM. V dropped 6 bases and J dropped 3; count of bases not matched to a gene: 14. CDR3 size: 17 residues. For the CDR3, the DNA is TGTGCCAGCAGCCGGTCTGGGACAGGGATTTTTGACTATGGCTACACCTTC. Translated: CASSRSGTGIFDYGYTF.

The CDR3 DNA reads TGTGCCAGCAGCCCGGACAGGGGGCTGTACACCGGGGAGCTGTTTTTT. Translation gives CASSPDRGLYTGELFF. The chain uses TRBV14 and TRBJ2-2, with 11 bases aligning to TRBD1. There are 16 residues in the CDR3. Germline CDR1 is SGHDN and CDR2 is FVKESK. The junction had 4 bases not matched to a gene; V was cut back by 4 bases and J by 3 bases.

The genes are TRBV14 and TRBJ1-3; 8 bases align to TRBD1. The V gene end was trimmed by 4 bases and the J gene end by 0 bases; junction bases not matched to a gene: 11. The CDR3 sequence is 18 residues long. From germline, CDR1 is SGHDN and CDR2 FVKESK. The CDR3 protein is CASSPGQGVFYSGNTIYF. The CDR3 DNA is TGTGCCAGCAGCCCCGGACAGGGAGTCTTCTACTCTGGAAACACCATATATTTT.